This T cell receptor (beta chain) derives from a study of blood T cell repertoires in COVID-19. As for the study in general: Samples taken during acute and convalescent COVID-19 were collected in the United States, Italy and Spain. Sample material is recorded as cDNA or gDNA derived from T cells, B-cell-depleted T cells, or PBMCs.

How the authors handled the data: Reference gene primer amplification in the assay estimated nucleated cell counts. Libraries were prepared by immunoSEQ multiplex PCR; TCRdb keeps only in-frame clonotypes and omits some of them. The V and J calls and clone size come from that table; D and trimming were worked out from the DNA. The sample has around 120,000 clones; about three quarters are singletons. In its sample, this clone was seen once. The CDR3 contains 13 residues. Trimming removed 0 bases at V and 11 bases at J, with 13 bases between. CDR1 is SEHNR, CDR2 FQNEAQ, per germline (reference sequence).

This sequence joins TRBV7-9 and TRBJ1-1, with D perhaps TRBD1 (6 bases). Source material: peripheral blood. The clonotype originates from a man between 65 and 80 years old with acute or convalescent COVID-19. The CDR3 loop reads CASSLAYTGHAFF. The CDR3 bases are TGTGCCAGCAGCTTAGCGTACACAGGGCATGCTTTCTTT.